A selection of T cell receptor beta chains follows, all from one sample in a study of OX40 agonist ivuxolimab in advanced cancers. Method: immunoSEQ multiplex PCR; TCRdb's copy keeps in-frame clones and lacks some. The sample yields around 70,000 clones, approximately 80% seen once. Sequences were derived from CD4+ or CD8+ T cells sorted from blood, sampled in a trial of the OX40 agonist ivuxolimab. The source is an adult with an advanced solid tumor such as melanoma, head and neck, liver or kidney cancer. Each CDR3 is given with its conserved first and last residue. Each record gives: V gene, D gene, clone size, J gene, CDR3 protein, CDR3 DNA. D genes are given only for firm matches. The size field is filled for only some rows; it gives once, few, many or a size class.

v_call: TRBV6-5
d_call: -
clone_size: -
j_call: TRBJ1-1
cdr3_aa: CASSSTVLAEAFF
cdr3_nt: TGTGCCAGCAGTTCGACAGTTTTAGCTGAAGCTTTCTTT

v_call: TRBV7-2
d_call: TRBD2
clone_size: once
j_call: TRBJ2-3
cdr3_aa: CASSLIQGTSGGYF
cdr3_nt: TGTGCCAGCAGCTTGATACAAGGGACTAGCGGGGGGTATTTT

v_call: TRBV6-1
d_call: TRBD1
clone_size: -
j_call: TRBJ2-1
cdr3_aa: CASYSDRRRRNEQFF
cdr3_nt: TGTGCCAGCTATTCGGACAGGCGAAGGCGCAATGAGCAGTTCTTC

v_call: TRBV5-6
d_call: -
clone_size: once
j_call: TRBJ2-6
cdr3_aa: CASSLFEMGDSGANVLTF
cdr3_nt: TGTGCCAGCAGCTTGTTTGAAATGGGGGACTCTGGGGCCAACGTCCTGACTTTC

v_call: TRBV7-2
d_call: TRBD2
clone_size: once
j_call: TRBJ2-1
cdr3_aa: CASSFSPSGGGEQFF
cdr3_nt: TGTGCCAGCAGCTTTTCCCCTAGCGGGGGAGGCGAGCAGTTCTTC

v_call: TRBV11-3
d_call: -
clone_size: -
j_call: TRBJ1-5
cdr3_aa: CASKRPSPQHF
cdr3_nt: TGTGCCAGCAAAAGACCCTCCCCCCAGCATTTT

v_call: TRBV11-2
d_call: TRBD1
clone_size: -
j_call: TRBJ2-3
cdr3_aa: CASSFGQGRIDTQYF
cdr3_nt: TGTGCCAGCAGCTTCGGACAGGGAAGAATAGATACGCAGTATTTT

v_call: TRBV6-5
d_call: -
clone_size: -
j_call: TRBJ1-3
cdr3_aa: CASSRSVAGGNTIYF
cdr3_nt: TGTGCCAGCAGTCGCTCGGTTGCTGGTGGAAACACCATATATTTT

v_call: TRBV4-3
d_call: TRBD1
clone_size: -
j_call: TRBJ1-4
cdr3_aa: CASSQNRGDNEKLFF
cdr3_nt: TGCGCCAGCAGCCAGAACAGGGGGGATAATGAAAAACTGTTTTTT

v_call: TRBV25-1
d_call: -
clone_size: -
j_call: TRBJ1-1
cdr3_aa: CASSEVLVTEAFF
cdr3_nt: TGTGCCAGCAGTGAGGTCCTGGTTACTGAAGCTTTCTTT

v_call: TRBV9
d_call: -
clone_size: -
j_call: TRBJ1-5
cdr3_aa: CASSVGGNSNQPQHF
cdr3_nt: TGTGCCAGCAGCGTAGGGGGAAATAGCAATCAGCCCCAGCATTTT

v_call: TRBV4-2
d_call: -
clone_size: once
j_call: TRBJ2-3
cdr3_aa: CASSQELADTQYF
cdr3_nt: TGTGCCAGCAGCCAAGAGCTAGCAGATACGCAGTATTTT

v_call: TRBV20-1
d_call: -
clone_size: -
j_call: TRBJ2-3
cdr3_aa: CSAPLRDTQYF
cdr3_nt: TGCAGTGCCCCCCTCAGAGATACGCAGTATTTT

v_call: TRBV18
d_call: TRBD1
clone_size: few
j_call: TRBJ2-2
cdr3_aa: CASSPPGTVVSTGELFF
cdr3_nt: TGTGCCAGCTCACCACCGGGGACAGTGGTTAGCACCGGGGAGCTGTTTTTT

v_call: TRBV6-1
d_call: TRBD1
clone_size: -
j_call: TRBJ1-5
cdr3_aa: CASSGLRDRGSQPQHF
cdr3_nt: TGTGCCAGCAGTGGACTCCGGGACAGGGGATCTCAGCCCCAGCATTTT

v_call: TRBV5-1
d_call: -
clone_size: -
j_call: TRBJ1-2
cdr3_aa: CASHLGGYGYTF
cdr3_nt: TGCGCCAGCCACCTTGGGGGCTATGGCTACACCTTC

v_call: TRBV7-2
d_call: TRBD1
clone_size: -
j_call: TRBJ2-5
cdr3_aa: CASSLTGTETQYF
cdr3_nt: TGTGCCAGCAGCTTGACAGGGACGGAGACCCAGTACTTC

v_call: TRBV4-1
d_call: TRBD1
clone_size: -
j_call: TRBJ1-4
cdr3_aa: CASSYGQGVSVGEKLFF
cdr3_nt: TGCGCCAGCAGCTACGGACAGGGGGTTTCGGTTGGTGAAAAACTGTTTTTT

v_call: TRBV18
d_call: -
clone_size: -
j_call: TRBJ1-1
cdr3_aa: CASSPQRQVYMNTEAFF
cdr3_nt: TGTGCCAGCTCACCACAAAGACAGGTTTATATGAACACTGAAGCTTTCTTT

v_call: TRBV7-2
d_call: TRBD2
clone_size: -
j_call: TRBJ2-3
cdr3_aa: CASRLVSGGATDTQYF
cdr3_nt: TGTGCCAGCAGATTAGTCAGCGGGGGGGCAACCGATACGCAGTATTTT

v_call: TRBV2
d_call: TRBD1
clone_size: -
j_call: TRBJ1-4
cdr3_aa: CASSERGQRSNEKLFF
cdr3_nt: TGTGCCAGCAGTGAAAGGGGACAGAGATCTAATGAAAAACTGTTTTTT

v_call: TRBV11-2
d_call: TRBD1
clone_size: -
j_call: TRBJ1-2
cdr3_aa: CASSRARDRGLGYTF
cdr3_nt: TGTGCCAGCAGTCGCGCCAGGGACAGGGGGCTCGGCTACACCTTC

v_call: TRBV30
d_call: -
clone_size: -
j_call: TRBJ1-6
cdr3_aa: CAWSVKTVSSYNSPLHF
cdr3_nt: TGTGCCTGGAGTGTAAAAACGGTGAGCTCCTATAATTCACCCCTCCACTTT

v_call: TRBV29-1
d_call: -
clone_size: -
j_call: TRBJ1-2
cdr3_aa: CSVEDRYRARGNYGYTF
cdr3_nt: TGCAGCGTTGAAGATCGTTACAGGGCCAGGGGTAACTATGGCTACACCTTC

v_call: TRBV10-1
d_call: TRBD1
clone_size: -
j_call: TRBJ2-1
cdr3_aa: CASSDQGAEEQFF
cdr3_nt: TGCGCCAGCAGTGACCAGGGGGCTGAGGAGCAGTTCTTC

v_call: TRBV9
d_call: TRBD2
clone_size: -
j_call: TRBJ2-1
cdr3_aa: CASSVTFTSGEQFF
cdr3_nt: TGTGCCAGCAGCGTAACCTTTACTAGCGGTGAGCAGTTCTTC

v_call: TRBV6-5
d_call: -
clone_size: -
j_call: TRBJ1-1
cdr3_aa: CASRATWTEAFF
cdr3_nt: TGTGCCAGCAGGGCCACATGGACTGAAGCTTTCTTT

v_call: TRBV10-3
d_call: -
clone_size: few
j_call: TRBJ2-5
cdr3_aa: CATRVQGGQTQYF
cdr3_nt: TGTGCCACCAGAGTTCAGGGCGGGCAGACCCAGTACTTC

v_call: TRBV7-8
d_call: -
clone_size: -
j_call: TRBJ2-7
cdr3_aa: CASSFEAPGSLEQYF
cdr3_nt: TGTGCCAGCAGCTTTGAAGCTCCGGGGTCCCTCGAGCAGTACTTC

v_call: TRBV10-3
d_call: -
clone_size: once
j_call: TRBJ2-3
cdr3_aa: CAISEYLTARTDTQYF
cdr3_nt: TGTGCCATCAGTGAGTATCTGACAGCACGCACAGATACGCAGTATTTT